This passage covers 23 T cell receptor beta chains from one sample sequenced in a study of blood T cell repertoires in COVID-19. Sequencing was performed with immunoSEQ multiplex PCR; in TCRdb, only in-frame clones are kept and a portion is missing. The sample records about 89,000 clones, about 80% being singletons. Sequencing was done on a sample of peripheral blood. These receptors all come from a human donor in a cohort sampled during active COVID-19.

The table lists this clone with a few counts. The chain joins TRBV30 to TRBJ2-7; 7 bases are a match to TRBD2. Trimming removed 0 bases from V and 4 bases from J; junction bases left unmatched: 9. CDR3 length equals 15 residues. Per germline, CDR1 GTSNPN and CDR2 SVGIG (reference sequence). CDR3 protein: CAWSVLGTKSYEQYF. The CDR3 DNA follows: TGTGCCTGGAGTGTACTAGGGACTAAATCATACGAGCAGTACTTC.

The rearrangement joins TRBV7-2 to TRBJ2-7; 8 nucleotides agree with TRBD1. Germline loops: CDR1 SGHTA, CDR2 FQGNSA. V trimming: 8 bases; J trimming: 2 bases; junction bases outside the gene matches: 8. The CDR3 has 14 amino acids. The CDR3 loop reads CASRSDRVTYEQYF. The CDR3 DNA reads as TGTGCCAGCCGATCGGACAGGGTTACCTACGAGCAGTACTTC.

V gene TRBV27 combines with J gene TRBJ1-1; 7 bases line up with TRBD1. Unmatched junction bases numbered 8, after V lost 4 bases and J lost 6 bases. Germline CDR1 reads MNHEY; CDR2 reads SMNVEV (reference sequence). This CDR3 region has 14 residues. The CDR3 bases are TGTGCCAGCAGTTCACAGGGGTCGGGGGCTGAAGCTTTCTTT. It is translated as CASSSQGSGAEAFF.

The chain carries TRBV5-5 and TRBJ2-2; no firm D call. The germline gives CDR1 SGHKS, CDR2 YYEKEE (reference sequence). The CDR3 spans 17 residues. Trimming left V 4 bases short and J 1 base short, with 17 bases between. The CDR3 DNA reads TGTGCCAGCAGCCCACAAAAACAGAGCAGGAACACCGGGGAGCTGTTTTTT. It encodes CASSPQKQSRNTGELFF.

V is TRBV27 and J is TRBJ2-1, with TRBD2 identical over 7 bases. CDR1 MNHEY and CDR2 SMNVEV come from the germline V gene (reference sequence). The CDR3 runs 15 residues. Trimming removed 3 bases from V and 7 bases from J; junction bases left unmatched: 9. The CDR3 DNA reads as TGTGCCAGCAGTTTGAGGCTAGCGGAACTTAATGAGCAGTTCTTC. This codes for CASSLRLAELNEQFF.

This rearrangement joins TRBV5-1 to TRBJ2-1; 9 bases are shared with TRBD2. This CDR3 region has 17 residues. V lost 2 bases and J lost 0; bases outside the gene matches: 6. Per germline, CDR1 SGHRS and CDR2 YFSETQ. In DNA form, the CDR3 reads TGCGCCAGCAGCTTCCCCGGACTAGCGAGCTCCTACAATGAGCAGTTCTTC. This encodes CASSFPGLASSYNEQFF.

In its sample, this clone was seen many times. The gene calls are TRBV2 and TRBJ2-1; 9 bases line up with TRBD1. The CDR3 is 14 amino acids. Germline-derived CDR1 and CDR2 are SNHLY and FYNNEI. With V trimmed by 6 bases and J by 5 bases, 5 bases remained unmatched. CDR3: CASSPGTGNNEQFF. DNA for the CDR3: TGTGCCAGCAGCCCAGGGACAGGGAACAATGAGCAGTTCTTC.

This clone came up a few times. This chain connects TRBV10-1 to TRBJ1-5; 8 positions agree with TRBD1. V lost 6 bases and J lost 1; bases outside the gene matches: 5. CDR3 length equals 15 residues. Germline V CDR1 and CDR2: WNHNN, SYGVQD (reference sequence). CDR3 in DNA: TGCGCCAGCAGAGCCGGACAGGGAAGCAATCAGCCCCAGCATTTT. Protein sequence: CASRAGQGSNQPQHF.

V usage is TRBV6-5 and J usage is TRBJ1-2; D possibly corresponds to TRBD1 (6 bases). The CDR3 loop spans 13 amino acids. Germline V gene sequence: CDR1 MNHEY, CDR2 SVGAGI. V dropped 8 bases and J dropped 5 bases, with 15 bases sitting between them. This CDR3 reads CASRRGQLYGYTF. Written as DNA, the CDR3 is TGTGCCAGCCGTCGTGGACAGCTTTATGGCTACACCTTC.

The chain joins TRBV29-1 to TRBJ2-7; D is possibly TRBD1 (5 bases). Trimming removed 6 bases from V and 1 base from J, with 10 bases in between. This CDR3 comprises 12 residues. CDR1 SQVTM and CDR2 ANQGSEA come from the germline V gene. CDR3 amino acids: CSVISGSYEQYF. As DNA, the CDR3 is TGCAGCGTGATCTCAGGGTCCTACGAGCAGTACTTC.

This clone was counted a single time. J is TRBJ1-1 and V is TRBV27, with TRBD1 as a possible D gene (5 bases). V lost 3 bases to trimming and J lost 4 bases, with 15 bases between them. Germline-derived CDR1 and CDR2 are MNHEY and SMNVEV (reference sequence). CDR3 size: 15 residues. CDR3 in DNA: TGTGCCAGCAGTTTGAACGCAGGGAGGGTCACTGAAGCTTTCTTT. It yields the protein CASSLNAGRVTEAFF.

This sequence joins TRBV28 and TRBJ1-6; D is undetermined. The germline gives CDR1 MDHEN, CDR2 SYDVKM. The CDR3 spans 11 residues. The ends were cut back, 9 bases at V and 6 bases at J, with 6 bases in the middle. This CDR3 is CASNSNSPLHF. Written as DNA, the CDR3 is TGTGCCAGTAACAGTAATTCACCCCTCCACTTT. The full variable domain, its missing parts supplied by reference TRBV28 and TRBJ1-6, is DVKVTQSSRYLVKRTGEKVFLECVQDMDHENMFWYRQDPGLGLRLIYFSYDVKMKEKGDIPEGYSVSREKKERFSLILESASTNQTSMYLCASNSNSPLHFGNGTRLTVT.

The V gene is TRBV28, the J gene TRBJ2-2; 7 bases align to TRBD1. The CDR3 runs to 13 residues. Germline CDR1 is MDHEN and CDR2 is SYDVKM. Trimming took 10 bases from V and 0 from J; bases not matched to a gene: 2. This CDR3 is CAIQGANTGELFF. The CDR3 nucleotides are TGTGCCATCCAGGGGGCGAACACCGGGGAGCTGTTTTTT. Drawing the rest from reference TRBV28 and TRBJ2-2, the complete variable domain is DVKVTQSSRYLVKRTGEKVFLECVQDMDHENMFWYRQDPGLGLRLIYFSYDVKMKEKGDIPEGYSVSREKKERFSLILESASTNQTSMYLCAIQGANTGELFFGEGSRLTVL.

V usage is TRBV18 and J usage is TRBJ1-3, with TRBD1 identical over 8 bases. CDR3 length: 15 residues. The ends lost 3 bases at V and 6 bases at J; junction bases unmatched: 7. CDR1 KGHSH and CDR2 LQKENI come from the germline V gene. The CDR3 coding sequence is TGTGCCAGCTCACCTCACCCGACAGGGGCAAACACCATATATTTT. Amino acid sequence: CASSPHPTGANTIYF.

The chain recombines TRBV7-3 with TRBJ1-6, with 8 bases lining up with TRBD1. This CDR3 has 15 residues. J lost 10 bases, V lost 1 base, and 6 bases had no gene match. Looked up from germline, CDR1 is SGHTA and CDR2 is FQGTGA. In DNA form, the CDR3 reads TGTGCCAGCAGCTTAATTGGACAGGGTGAATCACCCCTCCACTTT. Its protein product is CASSLIGQGESPLHF.

The chain recombines TRBV6-2 or TRBV6-3 with TRBJ1-2; TRBD1 matches at 7 bases. Trimming took 5 bases from V and 2 from J; bases not matched to a gene: 5. This CDR3 spans 14 amino acids. Germline-derived CDR1 and CDR2 are MNHEY and SVGEGT. The CDR3, as DNA: TGTGCCAGCAGTCGTGGGACAGTGAACTATGGCTACACCTTC. Translation gives CASSRGTVNYGYTF.

The chain carries TRBV5-5 and TRBJ2-2; unclear D gene. There are 15 residues in the CDR3. From germline, CDR1 is SGHKS and CDR2 YYEKEE (reference sequence). V was trimmed by 4 bases and J by 0 bases, leaving 10 bases between them. CDR3 protein: CASSLYRTNTGELFF. The CDR3 DNA reads TGTGCCAGCAGCCTGTATCGTACGAACACCGGGGAGCTGTTTTTT.

This sequence joins TRBV7-9 and TRBJ2-7; TRBD2 agrees at 10 bases. From germline, CDR1 is SEHNR and CDR2 FQNEAQ (reference sequence). The CDR3 runs 15 residues. V lost 2 bases to trimming and J lost 5 bases; unmatched junction nucleotides: 6. CDR3 protein: CASSLMGLAFNEQYF. CDR3 DNA sequence: TGTGCCAGCAGCTTAATGGGACTAGCGTTTAACGAGCAGTACTTC.

This clone was observed once. The chain joins TRBV19 to TRBJ1-1, with D perhaps matching TRBD1 (6 bases). Trimming shortened V by 3 bases and J by 5 bases, and 7 bases separated the two germline ends. From germline, CDR1 is LNHDA and CDR2 SQIVND (reference sequence). The CDR3 totals 12 residues. The CDR3 DNA reads as TGTGCCAGTAGTATGGGGGCGACTGAAGCTTTCTTT. It is translated as CASSMGATEAFF.

The V and J genes are TRBV19 and TRBJ2-1; 9 bases agree with TRBD1. CDR1 and CDR2 from the germline V gene are LNHDA and SQIVND (reference sequence). The V and J ends lost 8 bases and 6 bases, in that order; junction bases with no gene match: 8. The CDR3 sequence is 14 residues long. The CDR3 protein is CASWGGTGINEQFF. Written as DNA, the CDR3 is TGTGCCAGTTGGGGAGGGACAGGGATCAATGAGCAGTTCTTC.

This clone was counted a few times. The chain carries TRBV28 and TRBJ1-2, with D tentatively TRBD1 (6 bases). Between the trimmed V and J ends, which lost 6 bases and 2 bases, there was a span of 13 bases. This CDR3 region has 14 residues. CDR1 and CDR2 (germline): MDHEN, SYDVKM. Here the CDR3 reads CASSVDSINYGYTF. The CDR3 coding sequence is TGTGCCAGCAGCGTGGACAGTATCAACTATGGCTACACCTTC.

The table lists this clone with a few counts. The chain uses TRBV7-9 and TRBJ1-5; D is uncertain. V lost 1 base and J 9 bases, leaving 19 bases between the germline ends. The CDR3 consists of 16 residues. Germline CDR1 SEHNR, CDR2 FQNEAQ (reference sequence). The CDR3 protein is CASSLEGDISCPPQHF. CDR3 DNA sequence: TGTGCCAGCAGCTTAGAAGGCGACATCTCCTGCCCGCCCCAGCATTTT.

V and J are TRBV5-5 and TRBJ1-5; 8 nucleotides agree with TRBD1. V dropped 2 bases and J dropped 4; count of bases not matched to a gene: 5. CDR1 and CDR2 (germline): SGHKS, YYEKEE (reference sequence). This CDR3 contains 15 residues. The CDR3 DNA reads TGTGCCAGCAGCTTTAGTTGGACAGGGAATCAGCCCCAGCATTTT. Translating it yields CASSFSWTGNQPQHF. The variable domain in full, with the rest retrieved from reference TRBV5-5 and TRBJ1-5, is DAGVTQSPTHLIKTRGQQVTLRCSPISGHKSVSWYQQVLGQGPQFIFQYYEKEERGRGNFPDRFSARQFPNYSSELNVNALLLGDSALYLCASSFSWTGNQPQHFGDGTRLSIL.